This T cell receptor beta chain was sequenced for a study of graft-versus-host responses after intestinal transplantation. In the study overall: Tacrolimus and steroids were given for two to three years to all recipients after anti-thymocyte globulin induction. Study-wide results and limits: Graft-versus-host to host-versus-graft clonal ratios in allografts were high in patients with graft-donor T cell macrochimerism. Researchers found GvH clones in recipient marrow, and some showed up first in ileum or blood. Association was observed between peak circulating GvH clone levels and early post-transplant HvG declines.

Repertoires were generated with immunoSEQ multiplex PCR, while TCRdb's copy carries only in-frame clones and drops some. The repertoire holds over 55,000 clones, 84% seen once, with roughly 0.4% in the top ten. V lost 2 bases, J lost 0 bases, and 6 bases lay in between. CDR1 and CDR2 (germline): SGHNT, YYREEE (reference sequence). This CDR3 is 14 amino acids long. The sample holds a few counts of this clone. Its specificity is not known. Other DNA variants within this sample encode the same CDR3. V is TRBV5-4 and J is TRBJ1-3, with a weak D call TRBD1 (5 bases). This material consisted of unstimulated CD4+ T cells sorted from spleen or lymph node cells, taken before transplant. The sequence came from a human donor who was the organ donor for an intestinal transplant. The CDR3 coding sequence is TGTGCCAGCAGCTTCGGGGGCTCTGGAAACACCATATATTTT. Residues: CASSFGGSGNTIYF.